The 10 T cell receptor beta chains below were found in one sample sequenced in a study of blood T cell repertoires in COVID-19. Libraries were prepared by immunoSEQ multiplex PCR; TCRdb keeps only in-frame clonotypes and omits some of them. The data hold around 190,000 clones, with about 85% observed a single time. Sequenced material: peripheral blood. These receptors were taken from a woman aged 60-70 years with acute or convalescent COVID-19.

The chain employs TRBV20-1 and TRBJ1-4; D remains ambiguous. The CDR3 length is 11 residues. V shed 5 bases and J shed 3 bases, with 4 bases lying between them. Germline assignment: CDR1 DFQATT and CDR2 SNEGSKA (reference sequence). In DNA, the CDR3 is TGCAGTGCTGGGCCTAATGAAAAACTGTTTTTT. Its translation: CSAGPNEKLFF.

Only a few counts were recorded for this clone. The CDR3 region has the DNA TGTGCCAGCAGTCACCGATGGCTGAGCGGGGGTTCCGGGGAGCTGTTTTTT. Translating it yields CASSHRWLSGGSGELFF. The chain is built from TRBV25-1 and TRBJ2-2; 8 nucleotides line up with TRBD2. J gave up 6 bases and V 5 bases, and 14 bases lay outside the gene matches. Germline-derived CDR1 and CDR2 are MGHDK and SYGVNS. The CDR3 covers 17 residues.

J is TRBJ2-7 and V is TRBV4-2; TRBD2 aligns across 10 bases. CDR3 length equals 16 residues. Germline V gene sequence: CDR1 LGHNA, CDR2 YNFKEQ. V shed 1 base, J shed 3 bases, and the junction held 6 bases outside the gene matches. The CDR3 sequence: CASSQAIAGGGYEQYF. The CDR3 nucleotides read TGTGCCAGCAGCCAAGCTATAGCGGGAGGCGGCTACGAGCAGTACTTC.

The V gene is TRBV15, the J gene TRBJ2-5; maybe TRBD2 (7 bases). Germline-derived CDR1 and CDR2 are LNHNV and YYDKDF (reference sequence). The CDR3 extends over 15 amino acids. With 4 bases removed from V and 2 bases from J, the gap between germline ends came to 14 bases. The CDR3 here is CATSIGLGGQETQYF. The CDR3 DNA follows: TGTGCCACCAGCATTGGACTAGGGGGACAAGAGACCCAGTACTTC.

The rearrangement uses TRBV27 and TRBJ1-1, with D possibly matching TRBD1 (6 bases). This CDR3 spans 15 amino acids. The germline CDR1 and CDR2 sequences are MNHEY and SMNVEV (reference sequence). V was shortened by 3 bases and J by 1 base, with 12 bases between the two germline ends. The CDR3 region has the DNA TGTGCCAGCAGTTTGTCAACAGGGAGGAACACTGAAGCTTTCTTT. Translation gives CASSLSTGRNTEAFF.

This clone turned up a few times. The chain couples TRBV15 to TRBJ1-5; 8 bases agree with TRBD1. Unmatched junction bases numbered 14, after V lost 3 bases and J lost 13 bases. The germline CDR1 and CDR2 sequences are LNHNV and YYDKDF (reference sequence). CDR3 length: 15 amino acids. The CDR3 DNA reads TGTGCCACCAGCAGCCCCTCGGGACAGGCCACGGTGCAGCATTTT. It translates to CATSSPSGQATVQHF.

This clone was detected only once. The rearrangement links TRBV19 to TRBJ2-1, with D uncertain. Trimming stripped 3 bases from V and 4 bases from J, with 13 bases between. The CDR3 length is 15 residues. CDR1 and CDR2 from the germline V gene are LNHDA and SQIVND (reference sequence). The CDR3: CASSIGDGLYNEQFF. DNA for the CDR3: TGTGCCAGTAGTATTGGAGACGGGTTGTACAATGAGCAGTTCTTC.

The chain uses TRBV9 and TRBJ1-2; the match to TRBD1 covers 10 bases. This CDR3 has 17 residues. Germline CDR1 SGDLS, CDR2 YYNGEE. Trimming at V came to 0 bases and at J to 2 bases, leaving 7 bases not matched to a gene. This CDR3 is CASSVDLTGGGNYGYTF. The CDR3 nucleotides read TGTGCCAGCAGCGTAGATTTGACAGGGGGCGGAAACTATGGCTACACCTTC.

This chain links TRBV5-1 with TRBJ2-3, with a tentative D call TRBD2 (5 bases). The germline gives CDR1 SGHRS, CDR2 YFSETQ. V lost 9 bases and J lost 2, with 19 bases in between. CDR3 size: 15 residues. The CDR3 protein is CATTRSGENTDTQYF. The CDR3 bases are TGCGCCACCACAAGGAGCGGAGAGAACACAGATACGCAGTATTTT. Based on the CDR3 plus reference TRBV5-1 and TRBJ2-3, the full variable domain is KAGVTQTPRYLIKTRGQQVTLSCSPISGHRSVSWYQQTPGQGLQFLFEYFSETQRNKGNFPGRFSGRQFSNSRSEMNVSTLELGDSALYLCATTRSGENTDTQYFGPGTRLTVL.

This chain links TRBV20-1 with TRBJ1-2; 7 bases agree with TRBD1. Germline CDR1 and CDR2: DFQATT and SNEGSKA (reference sequence). Germline trimming cut 5 bases from V and 7 bases from J; bases unmatched to any gene: 4. The CDR3 has 11 residues. This CDR3 is CSAAGGRGYTF. The CDR3 coding sequence is TGCAGTGCTGCAGGGGGTCGTGGCTACACCTTC.